Listed here are 7 T cell receptor beta chains from one sample, sequenced in a study of blood T cell repertoires in COVID-19. Libraries were prepared by immunoSEQ multiplex PCR; TCRdb keeps only in-frame clonotypes and omits some of them. This table has just over 90,000 clones, roughly 88% appearing once. Sequencing used peripheral blood. The receptors derive from a human donor with active COVID-19. The donor label of this sample is uncertain.

The genes are TRBV10-3 and TRBJ1-6; 7 nucleotides agree with TRBD1. The CDR3 is 14 residues long. Germline-derived CDR1 and CDR2 are ENHRY and SYGVKD. J was trimmed by 13 bases and V by 5 bases; bases with no gene match: 11. The CDR3 loop reads CAISRTGQNQPLHF. The DNA for the CDR3 is TGTGCCATCAGTAGGACAGGCCAGAACCAGCCCCTCCACTTT.

The chain links TRBV5-1 to TRBJ2-7; perhaps TRBD2 as D (6 bases). V was clipped by 0 bases and J by 9 bases, with 16 bases between them. Germline CDR1 and CDR2: SGHRS and YFSETQ. This CDR3 has 14 amino acids. This CDR3 is CASSLGAEGRPQYF. The CDR3 DNA reads TGCGCCAGCAGCTTGGGTGCGGAGGGCAGACCGCAGTACTTC.

The V gene is TRBV2, the J gene TRBJ1-4; 8 nucleotides agree with TRBD1. This CDR3 spans 13 amino acids. Germline CDR1 and CDR2: SNHLY and FYNNEI. Trimming removed 3 bases from V and 10 bases from J; junction bases left unmatched: 4. The CDR3 DNA sequence: TGTGCCAGCAGTGAGGGCACAGGGGGAAAACTGTTTTTT. Translating it yields CASSEGTGGKLFF.

V is TRBV15 and J is TRBJ1-1; no firm D call. Trimming removed 9 bases at V and 0 bases at J, with 8 bases between. This CDR3 is built from 12 residues. Germline-derived CDR1 and CDR2 are LNHNV and YYDKDF (reference sequence). CDR3 sequence reads: CATAGVNTEAFF. CDR3 sequence (DNA): TGTGCCACAGCCGGGGTGAACACTGAAGCTTTCTTT.

V gene TRBV7-2 combines with J gene TRBJ1-6, with D hard to call. The CDR3 has 14 amino acids. Deletions cut 5 bases from V and 7 bases from J, with 12 bases between. The germline V gene has CDR1 SGHTA and CDR2 FQGNSA. CDR3 residues: CASSSGPLNSPLHF. The CDR3 nucleotides read TGTGCCAGCAGCAGCGGACCCCTAAATTCACCCCTCCACTTT.

This rearrangement joins TRBV6-2 or TRBV6-3 to TRBJ2-1, with D possibly being TRBD2 (5 bases). The CDR3 extends over 17 amino acids. The germline CDR1 and CDR2 sequences are MNHEY and SVGEGT. V was cut by 5 bases and J by 8 bases, with 25 bases left in between. CDR3 DNA: TGTGCCAGCAGTCAAATTACTAGTTCGGGCTCAATCGATGAGCAGTTCTTC. It yields the protein CASSQITSSGSIDEQFF.

The chain couples TRBV11-2 to TRBJ2-7, with 11 bases matching TRBD2. Germline V gene data show CDR1 as SGHAT and CDR2 as FQNNGV. The CDR3 has 16 amino acids. J lost 6 bases, V lost 5 bases, and 12 bases had no gene match. CDR3 amino acids: CASSSSGGALLVEQYF. The CDR3 nucleotides read TGTGCCAGCAGCAGTAGCGGGGGGGCCTTACTTGTCGAGCAGTACTTC.